The 8 T cell receptor beta chains in this list originate from one sample, sequenced in a study of naive and memory T cell subsets. Both TRBC1 and TRBC2 were covered by a beta constant-region primer of two equimolar oligonucleotides. Four rounds of PCR amplified the ligated cDNA using nested alpha and beta constant-region primers plus SP2. TCRdb used MiXCR to reprocess the UMI-ligation and nested PCR reads, holding one entry per CDR3 protein. Of 20,000 to 25,000 distinct CDR3 sequences in the sample, about 10% were seen once. Input material: central memory CD8+ T cells from blood. The receptors come from a human donor in good health.

The J gene is TRBJ1-6, the V gene TRBV3-1; 9 bases fit TRBD1. The V gene end was trimmed by 4 bases and the J gene end by 1 base; junction bases not matched to a gene: 20. Germline CDR1 and CDR2: LGHDT and YNNKEL (reference sequence). This CDR3 region has 22 residues. DNA of the CDR3: TGTGCCAGCAGCCCCTGGACAGGGGCGGAGGAGTGGACGGCATCCTATAATTCACCCCTCCACTTT. This gives the protein CASSPWTGAEEWTASYNSPLHF.

This clonotype was counted between two and nine times. The chain uses TRBV28 and TRBJ2-5; no clear D gene. V was trimmed by 5 bases and J by 5 bases, leaving 15 bases between them. Germline V gene sequence: CDR1 MDHEN, CDR2 SYDVKM. The CDR3 runs 14 residues. CDR3 in amino acids: CASSRPAPGETQYF. CDR3 sequence (DNA): TGTGCCAGCAGTCGCCCGGCGCCCGGCGAGACCCAGTACTTC.

This clonotype was detected many times. The chain has TRBV4-2 and TRBJ2-1; D unclear. Trimming removed 0 bases at V and 6 bases at J, with 12 bases between. This CDR3 spans 15 amino acids. CDR1 and CDR2 (germline): LGHNA, YNFKEQ. The CDR3 spells CASSQESASPNEQFF. As DNA, the CDR3 is TGTGCCAGCAGCCAAGAGTCGGCTAGTCCCAATGAGCAGTTCTTC.

This clonotype was seen a few times. V is TRBV30 and J is TRBJ1-2; 9 bases align to TRBD1. The CDR3 length is 14 residues. The germline V gene encodes CDR1 GTSNPN and CDR2 SVGIG (reference sequence). Losses at the gene ends were 5 bases for V and 5 bases for J; bases not matched to a gene: 9. CDR3: CAWGQGRRKYGYTF. CDR3 in DNA: TGTGCCTGGGGACAGGGGCGCAGGAAGTATGGCTACACCTTC.

The chain carries TRBV5-1 and TRBJ2-3; D is uncertain. The CDR3 is 15 amino acids. Trimming left V 0 bases short and J 4 bases short, with 12 bases between. The V gene's germline CDR1 is SGHRS and CDR2 YFSETQ. The CDR3 coding sequence is TGCGCCAGCAGCTTGGGTACCTGGAGCGCAGATACGCAGTATTTT. Its protein is CASSLGTWSADTQYF. Complete variable domain (other parts from reference TRBV5-1 and TRBJ2-3): KAGVTQTPRYLIKTRGQQVTLSCSPISGHRSVSWYQQTPGQGLQFLFEYFSETQRNKGNFPGRFSGRQFSNSRSEMNVSTLELGDSALYLCASSLGTWSADTQYFGPGTRLTVL.

This clonotype was found a few times. The V call is TRBV9, the J call TRBJ2-1, with TRBD2 matching over 11 bases. Germline lookup yields CDR1 SGDLS and CDR2 YYNGEE. This CDR3 is built from 18 residues. V was clipped by 0 bases and J by 5 bases; unmatched bases: 10. The CDR3 loop reads CASSVDLWGLAVHNEQFF. For the CDR3, the DNA is TGTGCCAGCAGCGTAGACTTGTGGGGACTAGCGGTCCACAATGAGCAGTTCTTC.

This clonotype has only a few counts. The rearrangement links TRBV6-5 to TRBJ2-1, with D tentatively TRBD2 (6 bases). Looked up from germline, CDR1 is MNHEY and CDR2 is SVGAGI. Deletions cut 4 bases from V and 8 bases from J, with 21 bases between. The CDR3 length is 16 residues. The CDR3 loop reads CASSFNFRELVDEQFF. The CDR3 DNA reads as TGTGCCAGCAGTTTTAACTTTCGGGAGTTGGTCGATGAGCAGTTCTTC.

The table lists this clonotype with a count of one. One junction end does not reproduce the germline sequence, and a read error may be involved. The rearrangement links TRBV15 to TRBJ1-4, with D possibly matching TRBD1 (6 bases). CDR1 is LNHNV, CDR2 YYDKDF, per germline (reference sequence). The CDR3 is made up of 15 amino acids. CDR3 bases: TGTGCCACCAGCGGAGAGGGCAGGGGATATGAAAAACTGTTTTTT. Its protein is CATSGEGRGYEKLFF.